Below are 20 T cell receptor beta chains sequenced from a single sample in a study of OX40 agonist ivuxolimab in advanced cancers. Sequencing used immunoSEQ multiplex PCR; TCRdb keeps in-frame clones, though not all of them. Among roughly 34,000 clones listed, 84% were seen once. Here the sequenced sample was CD4+ or CD8+ T cells sorted from blood, taken in a trial of the OX40 agonist ivuxolimab. The source is an adult with an advanced solid tumor such as melanoma, head and neck, liver or kidney cancer.

The genes are TRBV28 and TRBJ1-1; D possibly corresponds to TRBD1 (6 bases). Trimming stripped 4 bases from V and 1 base from J, with 16 bases between. In germline, CDR1 is MDHEN, CDR2 SYDVKM. The CDR3 is 16 residues long. The CDR3 nucleotides are TGTGCCAGCAGTTCTCCAGGGGTGTGGGGGAACACTGAAGCTTTCTTT. It is translated as CASSSPGVWGNTEAFF.

This sequence joins TRBV2 and TRBJ1-4, with no clear D. Germline V gene lookup returns CDR1 SNHLY and CDR2 FYNNEI. The CDR3 has 10 residues. Trimming took 3 bases from V and 12 from J, leaving 5 bases between them. CDR3 DNA: TGTGCCAGCAGTGATGTGGAACTGTTTTTT. This sequence encodes CASSDVELFF.

The chain combines TRBV7-9 with TRBJ1-5; unclear D gene. The CDR3 is 14 amino acids. Germline-derived CDR1 and CDR2 are SEHNR and FQNEAQ (reference sequence). V was trimmed by 1 base and J by 7 bases, leaving 11 bases between them. The CDR3 sequence is CASSLGAEGQPQHF. The CDR3 coding sequence is TGTGCCAGCAGCTTAGGGGCAGAAGGACAGCCCCAGCATTTT.

The J gene is TRBJ2-3, the V gene TRBV9; 7 nucleotides line up with TRBD1. This CDR3 spans 16 amino acids. With V trimmed by 3 bases and J by 0 bases, 7 bases remained unmatched. The germline V gene encodes CDR1 SGDLS and CDR2 YYNGEE. CDR3 DNA sequence: TGTGCCAGCAGCGGCAGGGGGAGAGGGAGCACAGATACGCAGTATTTT. Translation: CASSGRGRGSTDTQYF.

The chain carries TRBV30 and TRBJ2-7, with TRBD2 matching over 13 bases. J gave up 3 bases and V 1 base, and 9 bases lay outside the gene matches. Germline V gene data show CDR1 as GTSNPN and CDR2 as SVGIG (reference sequence). CDR3 size: 17 residues. The CDR3 region is CAWSDGTSGKIVYEQYF. CDR3 DNA sequence: TGTGCCTGGAGTGACGGGACTAGCGGGAAGATAGTCTACGAGCAGTACTTC.

The chain couples TRBV27 to TRBJ2-2; 8 nucleotides agree with TRBD2. The germline gives CDR1 MNHEY, CDR2 SMNVEV (reference sequence). This CDR3 comprises 17 residues. V dropped 3 bases and J dropped 7; count of bases not matched to a gene: 13. The CDR3 DNA reads as TGTGCCAGCAGTTTCCCCACGTCGCGGGGGGTGAACGGGGAGCTGTTTTTT. It codes for CASSFPTSRGVNGELFF.

This clone appeared a few times. The rearrangement uses TRBV5-6 and TRBJ2-5; the match to TRBD1 covers 8 bases. The V gene's germline CDR1 is SGHDT and CDR2 YYEEEE. The V segment lost 5 bases and the J segment 1 base; nucleotides outside the gene matches: 10. The CDR3 is 16 residues long. The CDR3 here is CASSSLPGQGQETQYF. CDR3 DNA: TGTGCCAGCAGTTCTCTTCCCGGACAGGGCCAAGAGACCCAGTACTTC.

The chain carries TRBV6-6 and TRBJ2-5, with D perhaps matching TRBD2 (6 bases). CDR1 and CDR2 from the germline V gene are MNHNY and SVGAGI (reference sequence). Trimming pared 5 bases from V and 1 base from J, leaving 8 bases between. The length of the CDR3 is 13 residues. CDR3 residues: CASSGDFQETQYF. For the CDR3, the DNA is TGTGCCAGCAGTGGGGACTTCCAAGAGACCCAGTACTTC.

The chain combines TRBV4-1 with TRBJ1-2; D ambiguous. CDR3 length: 19 amino acids. The V and J ends lost 0 bases and 4 bases respectively, with 24 bases between them. Germline V lookup: CDR1 MGHRA, CDR2 YSYEKL. Written as DNA, the CDR3 is TGCGCCAGCAGCCAAGATCCCAGGATGGGTTGGGCGACAATCTATGGCTACACCTTC. Its translation is CASSQDPRMGWATIYGYTF.

The chain uses TRBV27 and TRBJ1-4; D is ambiguous. From germline, CDR1 is MNHEY and CDR2 SMNVEV (reference sequence). This CDR3 region has 15 residues. V lost 7 bases and J lost 5, with 17 bases in between. CDR3 in amino acids: CASNFLGGQNEKLFF. Written as DNA, the CDR3 is TGTGCCAGCAACTTCTTAGGTGGGCAGAATGAAAAACTGTTTTTT.

The chain combines TRBV13 with TRBJ2-3, with 11 bases fitting TRBD2. CDR1 PRHDT and CDR2 FYEKMQ come from the germline V gene (reference sequence). The CDR3 loop spans 14 amino acids. After removal of 8 bases from V and 7 bases from J, the junction contained 8 bases not matched to a gene. The CDR3 reads CASQSTSGANTQYF. CDR3 DNA sequence: TGTGCCAGCCAATCGACTAGCGGGGCGAATACGCAGTATTTT. The full variable domain, completed using reference TRBV13 and TRBJ2-3, is AAGVIQSPRHLIKEKRETATLKCYPIPRHDTVYWYQQGPGQDPQFLISFYEKMQSDKGSIPDRFSAQQFSDYHSELNMSSLELGDSALYFCASQSTSGANTQYFGPGTRLTVL.

CDR3: CSVSGTSGRAIQETQYF. CDR3 nucleotide sequence: TGCAGCGTTTCCGGGACTAGCGGGAGGGCCATCCAAGAGACCCAGTACTTC. V gene TRBV29-1 combines with J gene TRBJ2-5; 16 nucleotides align to TRBD2. Germline assignment: CDR1 SQVTM and CDR2 ANQGSEA. V gave up 5 bases and J gave up 1 base; unmatched junction bases: 7. This CDR3 comprises 17 residues.

The chain uses TRBV29-1 and TRBJ2-3; tentatively, D is TRBD2 (6 bases). Germline V gene lookup returns CDR1 SQVTM and CDR2 ANQGSEA. The CDR3 covers 16 residues. Trimming left V 4 bases short and J 2 bases short, with 19 bases between. DNA for the CDR3: TGCAGCGTTGTGTCGGTAAGGCCTAGCGACACAGATACGCAGTATTTT. This translates into CSVVSVRPSDTDTQYF.

The rearrangement links TRBV27 to TRBJ2-1, with 9 bases identical to TRBD2. The CDR3 consists of 18 residues. Germline V lookup: CDR1 MNHEY, CDR2 SMNVEV (reference sequence). Trimming cost V 5 bases and J 0 bases; bases outside gene matches: 11. CDR3 bases: TGTGCCAGCAGTGGACCGGGACTAGCCTCTAGCTCCTACAATGAGCAGTTCTTC. It specifies CASSGPGLASSSYNEQFF.

The rearrangement links TRBV4-1 to TRBJ1-2, with D perhaps matching TRBD1 (5 bases). CDR3 length: 14 amino acids. Germline CDR1 MGHRA, CDR2 YSYEKL. V was shortened by 3 bases and J by 4 bases, with 12 bases between the two germline ends. CDR3 nucleotides: TGCGCCAGCAGCCAGGGTATGGGGACCTATGGCTACACCTTC. Protein: CASSQGMGTYGYTF.

This clone was observed a few times. The chain recombines TRBV28 with TRBJ1-6; unclear D gene. Between the trimmed V and J ends, which lost 7 bases and 7 bases, there was a span of 11 bases. The germline V gene has CDR1 MDHEN and CDR2 SYDVKM. The CDR3 consists of 13 residues. The chain's CDR3 is CASMAQSNSPLHF. As DNA, the CDR3 is TGTGCCAGCATGGCGCAGTCGAATTCACCCCTCCACTTT.

The rearrangement links TRBV11-2 to TRBJ1-2; D gene unclear. V lost 0 bases and J lost 8, with 16 bases in between. This CDR3 has 15 residues. From germline, CDR1 is SGHAT and CDR2 FQNNGV. CDR3 DNA: TGTGCCAGCAGCTTAGATCCGCAGGTGGACGGAGGCTACACCTTC. Residues: CASSLDPQVDGGYTF.

This chain connects TRBV7-9 to TRBJ2-7; TRBD2 might be the D (5 bases). The V gene's germline CDR1 is SEHNR and CDR2 FQNEAQ (reference sequence). The CDR3 contains 17 residues. V dropped 1 base and J dropped 3 bases, with 19 bases sitting between them. CDR3 amino acids: CASSLGSGSTRVYEQYF. The CDR3, as DNA: TGTGCCAGCAGCTTAGGGAGCGGCTCAACGAGGGTCTACGAGCAGTACTTC.

The rearrangement joins TRBV19 to TRBJ1-4, with D uncertain. V was pared by 5 bases and J by 11 bases, with 12 bases between. The CDR3 runs to 12 residues. Per the germline V gene, CDR1 is LNHDA and CDR2 is SQIVND (reference sequence). CDR3 in amino acids: CASSSVWEKLFF. CDR3 DNA sequence: TGTGCCAGTAGTTCCGTATGGGAGAAACTGTTTTTT. Using reference TRBV19 and TRBJ1-4 for the parts outside the CDR3, the full variable domain is DGGITQSPKYLFRKEGQNVTLSCEQNLNHDAMYWYRQDPGQGLRLIYYSQIVNDFQKGDIAEGYSVSREKKESFPLTVTSAQKNPTAFYLCASSSVWEKLFFGSGTQLSVL.

The DNA for the CDR3 is TGTGCCAGCAGCTTTCGGGGGGCAACTAATGAAAAACTGTTTTTT. Protein: CASSFRGATNEKLFF. This chain uses TRBV7-6 with TRBJ1-4; D might be TRBD1 (5 bases). The CDR3 is made up of 15 amino acids. The V end lost 3 bases, the J end lost 0 bases, and 8 bases lay between the germline ends. Per germline, CDR1 SGHVS and CDR2 FNYEAQ.